The source of this T cell receptor beta chain is a study of T-cell reconstitution after alpha-beta-depleted transplantation in children. Overall study results and limits: It was reported that alpha-beta T cells came from several hundred expanded graft clones (about two months after transplant). Fresh T-cell production supplied most of the T-cell counts and diversity seen one year after transplant. Certain patients had high TCRbeta diversity at day 60, and it came from recipient T cells and thymic progenitors that survived.

CDR3 length equals 13 residues. Germline lookup yields CDR1 MDHEN and CDR2 SYDVKM. V lost 7 bases to trimming and J lost 7 bases, with 16 bases between them. In this sample, this clonotype turned up a few times. Its antigen is unidentified. Molecular barcoding with unique molecular identifiers was used for the TCRbeta library. TCRdb reprocessed the PCR reads with MiXCR, giving one entry per CDR3 protein. The sample holds roughly 490,000 distinct CDR3 sequences, over 9.5% seen once. The clonotype originates from a female patient aged 2-10 years who had a stem cell transplant for aplastic anemia, so the T cells may come from the graft donor. This chain uses TRBV28 with TRBJ2-5; the D is unclear. The sample in question was PBMCs, mostly from graft donor cells, obtained 180 days after TCRalphabeta/CD19-depleted stem cell transplant. CDR3 region: CASINPYGRTQYF. The CDR3 nucleotides are TGTGCCAGCATCAATCCCTATGGTAGGACCCAGTACTTC.